This T cell receptor beta chain was sequenced in a study of blood T cells in healthy people across ages. Study-wide background: Template-switching capture recovered about one barcoded beta molecule per two T cells. Study-level points and caveats: Expanded clonotype changes were possibly confounded by unknown donor CMV status.

V trimming: 4 bases; J trimming: 10 bases; junction bases outside the gene matches: 11. CDR3 size: 15 residues. Germline V gives CDR1 LGHDT, CDR2 YNNKEL (reference sequence). On this clonotype: What it recognizes is unknown.

The total RNA that was extracted per sample amounted to at least 6 micrograms. A second about 6 to 12 cycle PCR used barcoded and J-beta primers. TCRdb re-derived calls from the 5' RACE reads in MiXCR, one entry per CDR3 protein. The profile shows around 600,000 distinct CDR3 sequences, around 48% of them singletons. This chain connects TRBV3-1 to TRBJ1-1; TRBD1 matches at 11 bases. Sample: blood. This TCR came from a man older than 75 in good health. CDR3 sequence reads: CASSPLSGTGGGAFF. In nucleotides, the CDR3 is TGTGCCAGCAGCCCCCTTTCGGGGACAGGGGGGGGAGCTTTCTTT.